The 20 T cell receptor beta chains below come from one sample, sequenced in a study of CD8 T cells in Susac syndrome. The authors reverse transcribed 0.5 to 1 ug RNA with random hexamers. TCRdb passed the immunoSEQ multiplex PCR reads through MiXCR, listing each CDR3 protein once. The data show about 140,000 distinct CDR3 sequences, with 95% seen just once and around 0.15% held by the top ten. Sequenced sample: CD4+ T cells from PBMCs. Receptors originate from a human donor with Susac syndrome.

The CDR3 is CASTQGASTDTQYF. Written as DNA, the CDR3 is TGCGCCAGCACCCAAGGCGCGAGCACAGATACGCAGTATTTT. This sequence joins TRBV5-1 and TRBJ2-3, with D hard to call. With 6 bases removed from V and 0 bases from J, the gap between germline ends came to 11 bases. The CDR3 length is 14 residues. The germline V gene has CDR1 SGHRS and CDR2 YFSETQ.

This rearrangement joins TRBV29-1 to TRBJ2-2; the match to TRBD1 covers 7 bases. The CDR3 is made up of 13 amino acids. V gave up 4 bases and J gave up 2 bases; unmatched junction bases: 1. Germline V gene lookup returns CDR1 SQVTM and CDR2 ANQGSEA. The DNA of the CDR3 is TGCAGCGTTGGACAGGGTAACACCGGGGAGCTGTTTTTT. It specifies CSVGQGNTGELFF.

The CDR3 loop reads CASIKPDDRDLTEAFF. CDR3 nucleotide sequence: TGTGCCAGCATAAAACCGGACGACAGGGACCTAACTGAAGCTTTCTTT. This chain connects TRBV2 to TRBJ1-1; 7 bases agree with TRBD1. The CDR3 totals 16 residues. The J segment lost 5 bases and the V segment lost 7 bases, leaving 16 bases of the junction unmatched. CDR1 is SNHLY, CDR2 FYNNEI, per germline.

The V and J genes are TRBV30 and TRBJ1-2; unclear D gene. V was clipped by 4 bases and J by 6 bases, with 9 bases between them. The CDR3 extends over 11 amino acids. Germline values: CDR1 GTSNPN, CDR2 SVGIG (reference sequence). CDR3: CAWKRGDGYTF. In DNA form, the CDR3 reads TGTGCCTGGAAACGGGGAGATGGCTACACCTTC.

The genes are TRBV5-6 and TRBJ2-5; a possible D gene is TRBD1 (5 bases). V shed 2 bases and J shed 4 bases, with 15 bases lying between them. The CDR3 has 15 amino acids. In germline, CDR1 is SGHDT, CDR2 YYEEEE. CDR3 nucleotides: TGTGCCAGCAGCTTATACACCGGCAGGGCAGAGACCCAGTACTTC. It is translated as CASSLYTGRAETQYF.

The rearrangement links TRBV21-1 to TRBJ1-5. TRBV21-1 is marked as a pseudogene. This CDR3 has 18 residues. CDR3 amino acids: CASSKIGKRARFNQPQHF. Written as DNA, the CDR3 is TGTGCCAGCAGCAAAATTGGAAAAAGGGCCCGGTTCAATCAGCCCCAGCATTTT.

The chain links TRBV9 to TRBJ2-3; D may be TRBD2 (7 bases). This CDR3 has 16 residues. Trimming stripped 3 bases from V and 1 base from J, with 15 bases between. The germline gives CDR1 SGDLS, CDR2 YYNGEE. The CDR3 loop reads CASSALGRGGTDTQYF. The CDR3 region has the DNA TGTGCCAGCAGCGCTCTGGGGAGGGGGGGCACAGATACGCAGTATTTT.

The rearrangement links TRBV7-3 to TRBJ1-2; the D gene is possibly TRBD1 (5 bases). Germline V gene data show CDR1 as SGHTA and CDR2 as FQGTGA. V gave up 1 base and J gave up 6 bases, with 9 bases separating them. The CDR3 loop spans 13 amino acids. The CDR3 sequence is CASSLRDGDGYTF. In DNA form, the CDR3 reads TGTGCCAGCAGCTTAAGGGACGGCGATGGCTACACCTTC.

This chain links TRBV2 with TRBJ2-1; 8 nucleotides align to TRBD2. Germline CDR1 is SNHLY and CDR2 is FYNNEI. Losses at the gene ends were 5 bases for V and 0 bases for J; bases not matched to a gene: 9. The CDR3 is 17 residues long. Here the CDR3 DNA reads TGTGCCAGCAGTATCTATGGTAGCGGGAACTCCTACAATGAGCAGTTCTTC. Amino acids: CASSIYGSGNSYNEQFF.

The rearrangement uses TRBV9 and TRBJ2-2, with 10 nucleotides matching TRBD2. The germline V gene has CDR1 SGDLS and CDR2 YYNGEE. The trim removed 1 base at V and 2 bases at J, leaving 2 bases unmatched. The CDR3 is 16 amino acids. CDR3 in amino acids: CASSVSSGGNTGELFF. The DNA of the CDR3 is TGTGCCAGCAGCGTATCTAGCGGGGGCAACACCGGGGAGCTGTTTTTT.

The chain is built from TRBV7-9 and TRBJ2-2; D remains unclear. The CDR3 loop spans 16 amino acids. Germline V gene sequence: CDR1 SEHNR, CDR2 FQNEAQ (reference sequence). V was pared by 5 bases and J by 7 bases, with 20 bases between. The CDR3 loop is CASSPRLGRLHGELFF. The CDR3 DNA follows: TGTGCCAGCAGCCCCCGTCTTGGGCGGCTCCACGGGGAGCTGTTTTTT.

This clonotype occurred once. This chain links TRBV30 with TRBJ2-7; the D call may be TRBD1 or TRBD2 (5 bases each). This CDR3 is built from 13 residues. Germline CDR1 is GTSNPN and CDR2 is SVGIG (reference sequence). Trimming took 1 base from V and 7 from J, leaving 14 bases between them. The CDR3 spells CAWSDFDWGEQYF. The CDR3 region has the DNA TGTGCCTGGAGTGATTTCGATTGGGGGGAGCAGTACTTC.

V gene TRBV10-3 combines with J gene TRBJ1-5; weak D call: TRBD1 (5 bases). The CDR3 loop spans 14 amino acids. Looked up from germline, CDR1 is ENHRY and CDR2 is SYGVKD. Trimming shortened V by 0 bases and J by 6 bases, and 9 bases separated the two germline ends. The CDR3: CAISESQGAQPQHF. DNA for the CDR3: TGTGCCATCAGTGAGTCTCAGGGAGCTCAGCCCCAGCATTTT.

CDR3 bases: TGTGCCAGCTCACTCCTGGGGGAGACCCAGTACTTC. It translates to CASSLLGETQYF. V and J are TRBV18 and TRBJ2-5, with D uncertain. CDR1 and CDR2 from the germline V gene are KGHSH and LQKENI. Trimming took 4 bases from V and 5 from J, leaving 8 bases between them. CDR3 length equals 12 residues.

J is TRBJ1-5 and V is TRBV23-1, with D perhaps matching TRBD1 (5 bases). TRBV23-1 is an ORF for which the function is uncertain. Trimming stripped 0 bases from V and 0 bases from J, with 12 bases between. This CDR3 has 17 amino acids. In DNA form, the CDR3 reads TGCGCCAGCAGTCAATCGGAGAGGGGCGATAGCAATCAGCCCCAGCATTTT. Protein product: CASSQSERGDSNQPQHF.

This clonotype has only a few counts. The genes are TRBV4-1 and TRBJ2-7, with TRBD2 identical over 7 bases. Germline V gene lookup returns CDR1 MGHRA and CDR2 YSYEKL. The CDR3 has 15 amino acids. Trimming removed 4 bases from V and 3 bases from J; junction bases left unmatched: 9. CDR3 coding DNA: TGCGCCAGCAGCCCCGAGGAAGCGGGGAGCTACGAGCAGTACTTC. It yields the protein CASSPEEAGSYEQYF.

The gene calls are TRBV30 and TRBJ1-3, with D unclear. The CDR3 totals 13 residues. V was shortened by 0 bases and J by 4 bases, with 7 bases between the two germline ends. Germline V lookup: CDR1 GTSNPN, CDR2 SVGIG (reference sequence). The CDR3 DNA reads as TGTGCCTGGAGTGTATCGGGAGGAAACACCATATATTTT. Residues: CAWSVSGGNTIYF.

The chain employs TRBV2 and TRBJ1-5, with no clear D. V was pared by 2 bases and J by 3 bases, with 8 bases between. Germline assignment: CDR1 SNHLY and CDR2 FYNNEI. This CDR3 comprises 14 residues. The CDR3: CASSEQVPNQPQHF. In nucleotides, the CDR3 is TGTGCCAGCAGTGAACAGGTCCCCAATCAGCCCCAGCATTTT.

Here the CDR3 reads CASRGGGAETQYF. For the CDR3, the DNA is TGTGCCAGCAGGGGGGGAGGCGCGGAGACCCAGTACTTC. The chain links TRBV2 to TRBJ2-5, with D possibly being TRBD2 (6 bases). The CDR3 contains 13 residues. Trimming left V 6 bases short and J 5 bases short, with 13 bases between. Germline V gives CDR1 SNHLY, CDR2 FYNNEI.

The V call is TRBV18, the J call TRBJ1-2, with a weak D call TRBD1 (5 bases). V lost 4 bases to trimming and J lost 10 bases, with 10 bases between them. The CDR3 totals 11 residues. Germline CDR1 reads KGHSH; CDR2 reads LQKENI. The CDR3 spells CASSQEGTYTF. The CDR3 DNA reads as TGTGCCAGCTCACAGGAGGGGACCTACACCTTC.